The TCR beta chain under discussion was sequenced for a study of T-cell memory formation after mild COVID-19. Germline values: CDR1 LNHDA, CDR2 SQIVND (reference sequence). V dropped 4 bases and J dropped 4 bases, with 11 bases sitting between them. The CDR3 consists of 13 residues. TCRdb reprocessed the 5' RACE reads via MiXCR and lists one record per CDR3 protein. The sample contains around 150,000 distinct CDR3 sequences, around 30% of which appear only once. The TCR sequence derives from an adult woman who had mild COVID-19 (a few samples of this study predate the infection). Cell type and time point are not known. This chain joins TRBV19 and TRBJ2-7, with D tentatively TRBD1 (6 bases). Sequencing was done on a sample of PBMCs or a T cell subset sorted from them (not recorded which). CDR3 nucleotides: TGTGCCAGTAGTACCACAGGGCTATACGAGCAGTACTTC. Translated: CASSTTGLYEQYF.